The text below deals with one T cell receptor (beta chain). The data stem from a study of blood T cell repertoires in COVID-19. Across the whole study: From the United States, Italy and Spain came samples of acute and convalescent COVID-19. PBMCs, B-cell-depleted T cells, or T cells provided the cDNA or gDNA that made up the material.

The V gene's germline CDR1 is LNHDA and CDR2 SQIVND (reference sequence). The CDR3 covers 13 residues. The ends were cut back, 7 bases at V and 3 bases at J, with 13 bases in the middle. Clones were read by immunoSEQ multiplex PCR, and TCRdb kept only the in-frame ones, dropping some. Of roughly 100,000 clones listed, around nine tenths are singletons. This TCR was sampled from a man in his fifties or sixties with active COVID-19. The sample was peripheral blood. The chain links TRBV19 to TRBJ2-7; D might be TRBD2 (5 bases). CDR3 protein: CASKNGGGYEQYF. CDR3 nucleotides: TGTGCCAGTAAAAATGGAGGAGGCTACGAGCAGTACTTC.